The 31 T cell receptor beta chains listed next were all sequenced from one sample in a study of CD4 and CD8 cells across lung adenocarcinoma regions. TCRdb ran MiXCR on the PCR reads and lists one entry per CDR3 protein. The sample lists several thousand distinct CDR3 sequences, 35% to 50% seen once, with 95% to 96% in the top ten. Source material: CD8+ T cells from the center of a lung tumor. The receptors come from a male donor with lung adenocarcinoma. The CD4 and CD8 labels of this study may be unreliable.

This rearrangement joins TRBV6-5 to TRBJ2-1; maybe TRBD1 (6 bases). CDR3 length equals 15 residues. V lost 2 bases and J lost 4, with 12 bases in between. Germline-derived CDR1 and CDR2 are MNHEY and SVGAGI. The CDR3 loop reads CASSYRQVEYNEQFF. The CDR3 DNA reads as TGTGCCAGCAGTTACCGACAGGTCGAATACAATGAGCAGTTCTTC.

Many counts were recorded for this clonotype. The chain employs TRBV11-3 and TRBJ2-5; 8 bases map to TRBD2. Looked up from germline, CDR1 is SGHNT and CDR2 is YENEEA. The CDR3 runs 17 residues. J lost 1 base, V lost 5 bases, and 12 bases had no gene match. Written as DNA, the CDR3 is TGTGCCAGCAGCCGTGGGGTGATGCGGGGGGCCCAAGAGACCCAGTACTTC. Translating it yields CASSRGVMRGAQETQYF.

This clonotype was seen repeatedly, ten times or more. The chain recombines TRBV6-5 with TRBJ2-2; D perhaps matches TRBD2 (5 bases). Per germline, CDR1 MNHEY and CDR2 SVGAGI. Trimming stripped 7 bases from V and 8 bases from J, with 29 bases between. The CDR3 has 18 amino acids. The CDR3 loop is CASTRPPNGGWSKGELFF. In DNA, the CDR3 is TGTGCCAGCACCAGACCACCGAATGGCGGGTGGTCTAAAGGGGAGCTGTTTTTT.

The chain recombines TRBV6-5 with TRBJ2-1; 10 bases match TRBD1. The CDR3 covers 15 residues. The V and J ends lost 5 bases and 3 bases, in that order; junction bases with no gene match: 4. Germline V lookup: CDR1 MNHEY, CDR2 SVGAGI. This CDR3 reads CASSTDRGLYNEQFF. The CDR3 nucleotides are TGTGCCAGCAGTACCGACAGGGGGCTCTACAATGAGCAGTTCTTC.

This clonotype was recorded at least ten times. The gene calls are TRBV11-3 and TRBJ2-1; D unclear. The CDR3 has 15 amino acids. V was trimmed by 3 bases and J by 5 bases, leaving 14 bases between them. Germline CDR1 reads SGHNT; CDR2 reads YENEEA. As DNA, the CDR3 is TGTGCCAGCAGCTTTCGGCTACGGGCGGACAATGAGCAGTTCTTC. This translates into CASSFRLRADNEQFF.

A remark on this clonotype: At one end, the junction sequence differs from germline, possibly due to a read error. The chain uses TRBV6-1 and TRBJ2-3; 7 bases are shared with TRBD2. The germline V gene encodes CDR1 MNHNS and CDR2 SASEGT. The CDR3 is made up of 16 amino acids. This chain's CDR3 is CASSDMGLRAKDTQYF. CDR3 bases: TGTGCCAGCAGTGACATGGGACTACGGGCCAAAGATACGCAGTATTTC.

J is TRBJ2-5 and V is TRBV10-1, with D maybe TRBD2 (6 bases). The germline V and J ends were trimmed by 4 bases and 2 bases, with 14 bases remaining between them. CDR1 and CDR2 (germline): WNHNN, SYGVQD (reference sequence). The CDR3 has 15 residues. The DNA of the CDR3 is TGCGCCAGCAGTGCTGCCGGTGGAGGGCAAGAGACCCAGTACTTC. This sequence encodes CASSAAGGGQETQYF.

The chain joins TRBV3-1 to TRBJ1-3; D gene uncertain. Per the germline V gene, CDR1 is LGHDT and CDR2 is YNNKEL (reference sequence). Trimming removed 0 bases from V and 5 bases from J, with 11 bases in between. This CDR3 spans 15 amino acids. CDR3 in amino acids: CASSQEWGERNTIYF. The CDR3 DNA reads as TGTGCCAGCAGCCAAGAATGGGGAGAGAGAAACACCATATATTTT.

The V and J genes are TRBV6-1 and TRBJ2-2, with D maybe TRBD1 (5 bases). This CDR3 comprises 16 residues. The V and J ends lost 5 bases and 4 bases respectively, with 17 bases between them. The germline V gene has CDR1 MNHNS and CDR2 SASEGT. In nucleotides, the CDR3 is TGTGCCAGCAGTCAACGAGCCGGACACCTCACCGGGGAGCTGTTTTTT. It yields the protein CASSQRAGHLTGELFF.

At least ten counts were recorded for this clonotype. The J gene is TRBJ2-3, the V gene TRBV5-4; D unresolved. With 4 bases removed from V and 6 bases from J, the gap between germline ends came to 9 bases. Germline assignment: CDR1 SGHNT and CDR2 YYREEE (reference sequence). This CDR3 spans 12 amino acids. The CDR3 bases are TGTGCCAGCAGCCTTCAGCTGGATACGCAGTATTTT. Translating it yields CASSLQLDTQYF.

This clonotype appeared a few times. The V and J genes are TRBV3-1 and TRBJ2-3; the D gene is possibly TRBD1 (6 bases). CDR1 LGHDT and CDR2 YNNKEL come from the germline V gene (reference sequence). V was clipped by 6 bases and J by 5 bases, with 9 bases between them. The CDR3 has 12 amino acids. The CDR3 here is CASRLQGDTQYF. DNA of the CDR3: TGTGCCAGCAGGTTACAGGGAGATACGCAGTATTTT.

V gene TRBV6-5 combines with J gene TRBJ2-2; 11 nucleotides agree with TRBD1. Germline-derived CDR1 and CDR2 are MNHEY and SVGAGI. J was trimmed by 1 base and V by 0 bases; bases with no gene match: 7. The CDR3 contains 19 residues. CDR3 sequence: CASSYSGGTGGGNTGELFF. CDR3 in DNA: TGTGCCAGCAGTTACTCGGGGGGGACAGGGGGTGGGAACACCGGGGAGCTGTTTTTT.

This clonotype was seen ten or more times. This chain connects TRBV4-1 to TRBJ1-2; D is possibly TRBD1 (6 bases). Germline lookup yields CDR1 MGHRA and CDR2 YSYEKL. V shed 4 bases and J shed 4 bases, with 13 bases lying between them. CDR3 size: 14 residues. CDR3 nucleotide sequence: TGCGCCAGCAGCCCGCCAGACAGGACCTATGGCTACACCTTC. Translation gives CASSPPDRTYGYTF.

In its sample, this clonotype was seen many times. V usage is TRBV27 and J usage is TRBJ1-1; D ambiguous. V lost 2 bases and J lost 4, with 11 bases in between. CDR3 length: 14 residues. Germline V lookup: CDR1 MNHEY, CDR2 SMNVEV (reference sequence). CDR3 nucleotide sequence: TGTGCCAGCAGTTTAACTCAGCTTGCCACTGAAGCTTTCTTT. Residues: CASSLTQLATEAFF.

J is TRBJ2-4 and V is TRBV3-1; 10 bases are a match to TRBD2. V lost 1 base to trimming and J lost 6 bases; unmatched junction nucleotides: 3. The CDR3 loop spans 15 amino acids. CDR1 is LGHDT, CDR2 YNNKEL, per germline (reference sequence). CDR3 sequence: CASSQGSGGVNIQYF. The CDR3 nucleotides read TGTGCCAGCAGCCAAGGCAGCGGGGGGGTAAACATTCAGTACTTC.

This clonotype was seen a few times. V gene TRBV11-3 combines with J gene TRBJ1-3; weak D call: TRBD1 (6 bases). Germline V gene data show CDR1 as SGHNT and CDR2 as YENEEA. The CDR3 has 16 residues. V dropped 5 bases and J dropped 4 bases, with 18 bases sitting between them. This CDR3 is CASSATGGPSGNTIYF. The CDR3 DNA follows: TGTGCCAGCAGCGCCACGGGGGGCCCGTCCGGAAACACCATATATTTT.

The chain joins TRBV6-1 to TRBJ2-3; a possible D gene is TRBD1 (7 bases). The better agreement between TRBJ2-4 and the DNA end casts doubt on the J call. Germline CDR1 and CDR2: MNHNS and SASEGT. The CDR3 consists of 15 residues. CDR3 DNA sequence: TGTGCCAGCAGCGATGGGCAGGGGGGCACAGATACTCAGTACTTC. It encodes CASSDGQGGTDTQYF.

This clonotype was seen only a few times. The V call is TRBV27, the J call TRBJ2-5; perhaps TRBD1 as D (6 bases). V lost 1 base and J lost 5, with 8 bases in between. CDR1 MNHEY and CDR2 SMNVEV come from the germline V gene (reference sequence). This CDR3 is built from 13 residues. The CDR3 loop is CASSLYQGETQYF. The CDR3 bases are TGTGCCAGCAGTTTATACCAGGGGGAGACCCAGTACTTC.

With respect to this clonotype: Mismatch with germline at one junction end may stem from a read error. This chain connects TRBV7-2 to TRBJ2-3, with D maybe TRBD1 (6 bases). The CDR3 sequence is 14 residues long. The germline V gene encodes CDR1 SGHTA and CDR2 FQGNSA. CDR3 nucleotides: TGTGGCGGCTCGGGGCTGGGGGCCAAAGACACTCAGTATTTC. Amino acid sequence: CGGSGLGAKDTQYF.

In its sample, this clonotype was seen many times. This chain connects TRBV7-2 to TRBJ2-1; possibly TRBD2 for D (7 bases). Germline lookup yields CDR1 SGHTA and CDR2 FQGNSA. The V gene lost 1 base and the J gene lost 7 bases, with 14 bases spanning the gap. This CDR3 is built from 15 residues. The CDR3: CASSLEGGGVNEQFF. CDR3 coding DNA: TGTGCCAGCAGCTTAGAGGGGGGAGGGGTGAATGAGCAGTTCTTC.

The V and J genes are TRBV7-2 and TRBJ2-4; TRBD2 aligns across 8 bases. The assigned J gene may be wrong: the sequence end matches TRBJ2-3 better. Per germline, CDR1 SGHTA and CDR2 FQGNSA. The CDR3 consists of 15 residues. CDR3 in amino acids: CASSPGRGARNTQYF. The DNA for the CDR3 is TGTGCCAGCAGCCCGGGGCGGGGGGCCAGAAACACTCAGTATTTT.

This clonotype was observed a few times. The chain employs TRBV6-1 and TRBJ2-3; D remains unclear. Germline V lookup: CDR1 MNHNS, CDR2 SASEGT. Between the trimmed V and J ends, which lost 1 base and 6 bases, there was a span of 8 bases. This CDR3 is 13 amino acids long. The CDR3 sequence: CASSEEAWDTQYF. CDR3 in DNA: TGTGCCAGCAGTGAAGAGGCATGGGATACGCAGTATTTT.

The rearrangement joins TRBV7-8 to TRBJ2-3; D gene uncertain. Germline assignment: CDR1 SGHVS and CDR2 FQNEAQ. The length of the CDR3 is 15 residues. The V gene lost 0 bases and the J gene lost 5 bases, with 12 bases spanning the gap. The CDR3 loop is CASSLALISGDTQYF. CDR3 coding DNA: TGTGCCAGCAGCTTAGCCTTGATCTCCGGAGATACGCAGTATTTT.

This clonotype was found a few times. V and J are TRBV24-1 and TRBJ1-1; D call uncertain. Germline V gene sequence: CDR1 KGHDR, CDR2 SFDVKD. This CDR3 has 13 amino acids. The V gene lost 7 bases and the J gene lost 6 bases, with 14 bases spanning the gap. DNA of the CDR3: TGTGCCACCAGCCCCGAGGAGAGGGCTGAAGCTTTCTTT. This translates into CATSPEERAEAFF.

This clonotype was found once. The chain joins TRBV4-1 to TRBJ2-3; 9 bases are shared with TRBD1. Trimming removed 3 bases from V and 4 bases from J; junction bases left unmatched: 11. This CDR3 contains 17 residues. Germline V gene data show CDR1 as MGHRA and CDR2 as YSYEKL. Here the CDR3 reads CASSQKTGTGLSDTQYF. Here the CDR3 DNA reads TGCGCCAGCAGCCAGAAAACCGGGACAGGGCTCTCAGATACGCAGTATTTT.

This clonotype was observed a handful of times. The rearrangement joins TRBV6-4 to TRBJ2-1; 8 bases fit TRBD2. The CDR3 totals 14 residues. J was trimmed by 5 bases and V by 8 bases; bases with no gene match: 8. Germline V gene lookup returns CDR1 MRHNA and CDR2 SNTAGT. The CDR3 DNA reads TGTGCCAGCGCCCCGGGGGGGGTGAACAATGAGCAGTTCTTC. This encodes CASAPGGVNNEQFF.

In this sample, this clonotype turned up a few times. The CDR3 DNA reads TGTGCCAGCAGTGAAGAAGCAGGGGCGGGGACCCAGTACTTC. Protein: CASSEEAGAGTQYF. J is TRBJ2-1 and V is TRBV6-1; a weak D match, TRBD1 (6 bases). TRBJ2-5 matches the DNA end more closely, so the J call is doubtful. There are 14 residues in the CDR3. The germline V gene has CDR1 MNHNS and CDR2 SASEGT.

This clonotype occurred a few times. This chain joins TRBV6-5 and TRBJ1-3, with TRBD1 as a possible D gene (6 bases). V lost 6 bases, J lost 3 bases, and 9 bases lay in between. The germline V gene encodes CDR1 MNHEY and CDR2 SVGAGI. CDR3 size: 13 residues. CDR3: CASSPGVGNTIYF. In DNA form, the CDR3 reads TGTGCCAGCAGCCCAGGGGTTGGAAACACCATATATTTT.

DNA of the CDR3: TGCGCCAGCAGCCCGTTATACGGACCCCAAGATGGCAATGAGCAGTTCTTC. Translation gives CASSPLYGPQDGNEQFF. The chain uses TRBV5-1 and TRBJ2-1; D not certain. Germline CDR1 SGHRS, CDR2 YFSETQ. V dropped 4 bases and J dropped 6 bases, with 23 bases sitting between them. The CDR3 extends over 17 amino acids. The full variable domain, rest sourced from reference TRBV5-1 and TRBJ2-1, is KAGVTQTPRYLIKTRGQQVTLSCSPISGHRSVSWYQQTPGQGLQFLFEYFSETQRNKGNFPGRFSGRQFSNSRSEMNVSTLELGDSALYLCASSPLYGPQDGNEQFFGPGTRLTVL.

The table lists this clonotype with many counts. The V and J genes are TRBV6-2 or TRBV6-3 and TRBJ2-1; TRBD2 might be the D (7 bases). The CDR3 spans 13 residues. V was pared by 7 bases and J by 5 bases, with 12 bases between. Germline assignment: CDR1 MNHEY and CDR2 SVGEGT. The chain's CDR3 is CASIRGADNEQFF. The CDR3 DNA is TGTGCCAGCATTCGGGGGGCCGACAATGAGCAGTTCTTC.

This sequence joins TRBV6-1 and TRBJ2-3, with D unclear. Deletions cut 6 bases from V and 3 bases from J, with 10 bases between. In germline, CDR1 is MNHNS, CDR2 SASEGT. The CDR3 runs 13 residues. The CDR3 DNA follows: TGTGCCAGCAGATCCGGTTGGACAGATACGCAGTATTTT. It is translated as CASRSGWTDTQYF.